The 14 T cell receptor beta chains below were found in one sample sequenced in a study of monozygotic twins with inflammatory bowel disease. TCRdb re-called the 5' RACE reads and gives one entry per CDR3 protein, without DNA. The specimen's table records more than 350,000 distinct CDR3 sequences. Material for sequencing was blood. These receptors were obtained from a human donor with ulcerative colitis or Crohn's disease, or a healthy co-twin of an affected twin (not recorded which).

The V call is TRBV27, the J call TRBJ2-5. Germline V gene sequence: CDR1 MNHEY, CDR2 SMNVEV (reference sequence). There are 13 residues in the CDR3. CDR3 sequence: CASSIVAQETQYF.

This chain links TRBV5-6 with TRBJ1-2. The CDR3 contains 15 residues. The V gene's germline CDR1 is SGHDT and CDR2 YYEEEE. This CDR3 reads CASSPTLLPSYGYTF. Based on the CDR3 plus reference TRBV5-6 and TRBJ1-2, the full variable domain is DAGVTQSPTHLIKTRGQQVTLRCSPKSGHDTVSWYQQALGQGPQFIFQYYEEEERQRGNFPDRFSGHQFPNYSSELNVNALLLGDSALYLCASSPTLLPSYGYTFGSGTRLTVV.

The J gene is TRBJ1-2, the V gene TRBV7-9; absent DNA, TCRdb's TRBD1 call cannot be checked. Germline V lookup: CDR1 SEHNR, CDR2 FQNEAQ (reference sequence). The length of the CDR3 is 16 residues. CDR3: CASSPNARTEIYGYTF. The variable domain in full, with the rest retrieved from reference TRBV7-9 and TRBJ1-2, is DTGVSQNPRHKITKRGQNVTFRCDPISEHNRLYWYRQTLGQGPEFLTYFQNEAQLEKSRLLSDRFSAERPKGSFSTLEIQRTEQGDSAMYLCASSPNARTEIYGYTFGSGTRLTVV.

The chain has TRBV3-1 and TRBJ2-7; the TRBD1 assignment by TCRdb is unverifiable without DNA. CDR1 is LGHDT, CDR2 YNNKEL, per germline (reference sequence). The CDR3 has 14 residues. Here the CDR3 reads CASSQSRGPYEQYF.

The chain's CDR3 is CSAIDQVFYNEQFF. The gene calls are TRBV20-1 and TRBJ2-1. The CDR3 spans 14 residues. Germline lookup yields CDR1 DFQATT and CDR2 SNEGSKA (reference sequence).

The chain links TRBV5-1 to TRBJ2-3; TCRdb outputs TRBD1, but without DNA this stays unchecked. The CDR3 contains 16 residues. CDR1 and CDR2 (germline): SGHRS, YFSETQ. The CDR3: CASRSGGQGSTDTQYF.

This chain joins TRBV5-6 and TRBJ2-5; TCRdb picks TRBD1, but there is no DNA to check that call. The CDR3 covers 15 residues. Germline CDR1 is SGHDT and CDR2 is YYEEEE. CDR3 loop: CASSVTPGSRETQYF.

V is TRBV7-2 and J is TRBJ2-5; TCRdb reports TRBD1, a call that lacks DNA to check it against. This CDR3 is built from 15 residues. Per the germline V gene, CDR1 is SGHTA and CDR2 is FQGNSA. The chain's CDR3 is CASSFPGPGQETQYF.

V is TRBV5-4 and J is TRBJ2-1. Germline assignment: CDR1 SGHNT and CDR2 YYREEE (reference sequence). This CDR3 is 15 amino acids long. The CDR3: CASSLEQISYNEQFF.

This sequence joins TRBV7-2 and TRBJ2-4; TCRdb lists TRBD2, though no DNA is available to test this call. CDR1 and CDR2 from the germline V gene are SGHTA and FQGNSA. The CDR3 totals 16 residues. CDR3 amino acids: CASSLNAGLAKNIQYF. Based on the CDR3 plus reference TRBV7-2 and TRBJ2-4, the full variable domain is GAGVSQSPSNKVTEKGKDVELRCDPISGHTALYWYRQSLGQGLEFLIYFQGNSAPDKSGLPSDRFSAERTGGSVSTLTIQRTQQEDSAVYLCASSLNAGLAKNIQYFGAGTRLSVL.

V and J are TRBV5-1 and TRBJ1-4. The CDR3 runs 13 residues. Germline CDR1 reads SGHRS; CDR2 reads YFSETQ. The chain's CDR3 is CASSGQEGEKLFF.

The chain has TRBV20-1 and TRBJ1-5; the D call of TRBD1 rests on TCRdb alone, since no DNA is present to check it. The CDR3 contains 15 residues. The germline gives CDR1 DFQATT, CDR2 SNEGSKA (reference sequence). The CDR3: CSARPGTGDRQPQHF.

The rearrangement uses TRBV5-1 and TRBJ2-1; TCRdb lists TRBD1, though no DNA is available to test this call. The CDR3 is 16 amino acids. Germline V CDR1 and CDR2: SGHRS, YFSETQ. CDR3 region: CASSLDGTGLYNEQFF.

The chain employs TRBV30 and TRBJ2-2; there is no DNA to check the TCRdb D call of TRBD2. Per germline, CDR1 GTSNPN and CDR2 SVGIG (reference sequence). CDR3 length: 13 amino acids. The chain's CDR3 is CAWTGRVTGELFF.